A selection of T cell receptor beta chains follows, all from one sample in a study of blood T cell repertoires in COVID-19. Assay: immunoSEQ multiplex PCR; the TCRdb copy retains only in-frame clones and omits some. The sample holds about 200,000 clones; 88% are singletons and the top ten take over 15%. Source material: peripheral blood. These receptors came from a middle-aged man with COVID-19, enrolled during active disease. Each CDR3 is given with its conserved first and last residue. D genes are given only for firm matches. Expanded clones are given a class, and other clones once, few, many or no size at all.

CDR3nt: TGCGCCAGCAGAAAAGGGGGGGATGAGCAGTTCTTC
CDR3aa: CASRKGGDEQFF
j_gene: TRBJ2-1
abundance: NA
v_gene: TRBV5-1
d_gene: NA

CDR3nt: TGTGCCAGCAGCAATACACCGAACACTGAAGCTTTCTTT
CDR3aa: CASSNTPNTEAFF
j_gene: TRBJ1-1
abundance: few
v_gene: TRBV11-1
d_gene: NA

CDR3nt: TGTGCCAGCAGCTTAGCACAAGCGGGAAACTCTGGAAACACCATATATTTT
CDR3aa: CASSLAQAGNSGNTIYF
j_gene: TRBJ1-3
abundance: NA
v_gene: TRBV7-6
d_gene: NA

CDR3nt: TGTGCCTGGAGTGAACAGGTGGACACTGAAGCTTTCTTT
CDR3aa: CAWSEQVDTEAFF
j_gene: TRBJ1-1
abundance: NA
v_gene: TRBV30
d_gene: NA

CDR3nt: TGTGCCAGCAGCTTCCAGGGCTTGGAGACCCAGTACTTC
CDR3aa: CASSFQGLETQYF
j_gene: TRBJ2-5
abundance: NA
v_gene: TRBV7-9
d_gene: NA

CDR3nt: TGTGCCAGCAGCCGAATACAGGCTTGGGGGGTCCAAGAGACCCAGTACTTC
CDR3aa: CASSRIQAWGVQETQYF
j_gene: TRBJ2-5
abundance: once
v_gene: TRBV3-1/TRBV3-2
d_gene: NA

CDR3nt: TGTGCCAGCAGCCGGAAGGAGCCTTATGGCTACACCTTC
CDR3aa: CASSRKEPYGYTF
j_gene: TRBJ1-2
abundance: once
v_gene: TRBV5-8
d_gene: NA

CDR3nt: TGTGCCAGCTCACCGAACGGGACTCCCGCACCCGAGCAGTACTTC
CDR3aa: CASSPNGTPAPEQYF
j_gene: TRBJ2-7
abundance: NA
v_gene: TRBV18
d_gene: NA

CDR3nt: TGCGCCAGCAGCCCGAGGGACAGAGACTCCTATGGCTACACCTTC
CDR3aa: CASSPRDRDSYGYTF
j_gene: TRBJ1-2
abundance: few
v_gene: TRBV4-1
d_gene: TRBD1

CDR3nt: TGTGCCAGCAGACAATCAACAGGGTCCAATTCACCCCTCCACTTT
CDR3aa: CASRQSTGSNSPLHF
j_gene: TRBJ1-6
abundance: few
v_gene: TRBV28
d_gene: NA

CDR3nt: TGCAGCGTTGTGGGTAGCCAAACCTCGCCTACCGAGCAGTACTTC
CDR3aa: CSVVGSQTSPTEQYF
j_gene: TRBJ2-7
abundance: NA
v_gene: TRBV29-1
d_gene: NA

CDR3nt: TGTGCCAGCAGTTACTCGGCAGACTATGGCTACACCTTC
CDR3aa: CASSYSADYGYTF
j_gene: TRBJ1-2
abundance: NA
v_gene: TRBV6-5
d_gene: NA

CDR3nt: TGTGCCAGTAGTATAGGTGCGGGGGCCAAAAACATTCAGTACTTC
CDR3aa: CASSIGAGAKNIQYF
j_gene: TRBJ2-4
abundance: NA
v_gene: TRBV19
d_gene: NA

CDR3nt: TGTGCCAGCAGTTACGCAGGACAAGGGGAGACCCAGTACTTC
CDR3aa: CASSYAGQGETQYF
j_gene: TRBJ2-5
abundance: once
v_gene: TRBV27
d_gene: NA

CDR3nt: TGTGCCAGCAGCCAAGATTCAGGGACAGCTGATGGCTACACCTTC
CDR3aa: CASSQDSGTADGYTF
j_gene: TRBJ1-2
abundance: NA
v_gene: TRBV3-1/TRBV3-2
d_gene: TRBD1

CDR3nt: TGTGCCAGCTCACCTCACCAGGGGGACAATCAGCCCCAGCATTTT
CDR3aa: CASSPHQGDNQPQHF
j_gene: TRBJ1-5
abundance: NA
v_gene: TRBV18
d_gene: TRBD1

CDR3nt: TGTGCCAGCAGTTGGCCTAGGGAGCGGAGTAGCTATGGCTACACCTTC
CDR3aa: CASSWPRERSSYGYTF
j_gene: TRBJ1-2
abundance: NA
v_gene: TRBV6-2/TRBV6-3
d_gene: NA

CDR3nt: TGTGCCAGCAGGAGGTCAGGGACAGATACGCAGTATTTT
CDR3aa: CASRRSGTDTQYF
j_gene: TRBJ2-3
abundance: NA
v_gene: TRBV2
d_gene: NA

CDR3nt: TGTGCCAGCAGTGAACGGACAGGGAGCTACAATGAGCAGTTCTTC
CDR3aa: CASSERTGSYNEQFF
j_gene: TRBJ2-1
abundance: NA
v_gene: TRBV2
d_gene: TRBD1

CDR3nt: TGTGCCAGCAGCCTTACTCAACTAGCGGGCTCCTACAATGAGCAGTTCTTC
CDR3aa: CASSLTQLAGSYNEQFF
j_gene: TRBJ2-1
abundance: NA
v_gene: TRBV3-1/TRBV3-2
d_gene: TRBD2

CDR3nt: TGTGCCTGGAGTATGAAGACAGGGGGGGAAGTTGAGACCCAGTACTTC
CDR3aa: CAWSMKTGGEVETQYF
j_gene: TRBJ2-5
abundance: NA
v_gene: TRBV30
d_gene: TRBD1

CDR3nt: TGTGCCAGCAGCCCCACAGGGGATATAGCCAAAAACATTCAGTACTTC
CDR3aa: CASSPTGDIAKNIQYF
j_gene: TRBJ2-4
abundance: NA
v_gene: TRBV5-4
d_gene: TRBD1

CDR3nt: TGTGCCAGCAGTGGTTACAGGGGACAGCCGGTTTTGGGCGAGCAGTACTTC
CDR3aa: CASSGYRGQPVLGEQYF
j_gene: TRBJ2-7
abundance: NA
v_gene: TRBV6-1
d_gene: TRBD1

CDR3nt: TGTGCCAGCAGTCACGCACAGGGAAACACTGAAGCTTTCTTT
CDR3aa: CASSHAQGNTEAFF
j_gene: TRBJ1-1
abundance: NA
v_gene: TRBV2
d_gene: NA

CDR3nt: TGCGCCAGCAGTGCCTCTACAGGGGGCTTGGATACGCAGTATTTT
CDR3aa: CASSASTGGLDTQYF
j_gene: TRBJ2-3
abundance: NA
v_gene: TRBV10-1
d_gene: TRBD1

CDR3nt: TGTGCCAGCAGTAAACGTCTGGGCGAGACCCAGTACTTC
CDR3aa: CASSKRLGETQYF
j_gene: TRBJ2-5
abundance: few
v_gene: TRBV6-5
d_gene: NA

CDR3nt: TGTGCGATTCGGGGACTCTTGGGTTCACCCCTCCACTTT
CDR3aa: CAIRGLLGSPLHF
j_gene: TRBJ1-6
abundance: once
v_gene: TRBV6-5
d_gene: NA

CDR3nt: NA
CDR3aa: CATSEARPSLDNEQFF
j_gene: TRBJ2-1
abundance: NA
v_gene: TRBV24-1
d_gene: NA

CDR3nt: TGCAGTGCTAGTTCGCTAGCGGGAGATTTCCTCTCCTACGAGCAGTACTTC
CDR3aa: CSASSLAGDFLSYEQYF
j_gene: TRBJ2-7
abundance: NA
v_gene: TRBV20-1
d_gene: TRBD2

CDR3nt: TGTGCCAGCACCCTGGGACAGGGGTATAGCATTCAGTACTTC
CDR3aa: CASTLGQGYSIQYF
j_gene: TRBJ2-4
abundance: NA
v_gene: TRBV7-8
d_gene: TRBD1

CDR3nt: TGCAGCGGTCTAGAAGAGACCCAGTACTTC
CDR3aa: CSGLEETQYF
j_gene: TRBJ2-5
abundance: NA
v_gene: TRBV29-1
d_gene: NA

CDR3nt: TGTGCCAGCAGCTTAGGAGTTGTGACTTCCTCACCCCTCCACTTT
CDR3aa: CASSLGVVTSSPLHF
j_gene: TRBJ1-6
abundance: NA
v_gene: TRBV7-2
d_gene: NA

CDR3nt: TGTGCCAGCAGCCAAGTCAGCGGGGGCTGGAATGAGCAGTTCTTC
CDR3aa: CASSQVSGGWNEQFF
j_gene: TRBJ2-1
abundance: NA
v_gene: TRBV3-1/TRBV3-2
d_gene: TRBD2